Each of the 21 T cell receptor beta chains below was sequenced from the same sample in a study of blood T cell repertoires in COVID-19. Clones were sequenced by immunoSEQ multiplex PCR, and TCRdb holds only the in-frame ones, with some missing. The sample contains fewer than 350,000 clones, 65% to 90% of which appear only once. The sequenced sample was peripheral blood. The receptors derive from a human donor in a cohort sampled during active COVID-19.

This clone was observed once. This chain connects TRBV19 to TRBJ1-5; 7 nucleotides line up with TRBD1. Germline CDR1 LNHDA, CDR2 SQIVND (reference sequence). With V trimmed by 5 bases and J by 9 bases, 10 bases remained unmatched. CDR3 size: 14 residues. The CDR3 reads CASSRTGDGGPQHF. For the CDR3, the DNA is TGTGCCAGTAGTCGGACAGGCGACGGAGGGCCCCAGCATTTT.

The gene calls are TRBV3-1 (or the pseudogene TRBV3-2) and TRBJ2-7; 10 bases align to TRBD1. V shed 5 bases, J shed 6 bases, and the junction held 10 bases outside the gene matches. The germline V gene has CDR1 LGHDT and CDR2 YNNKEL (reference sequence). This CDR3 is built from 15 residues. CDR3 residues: CASSIQDRGLGEQYF. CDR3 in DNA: TGTGCCAGCAGCATCCAAGACAGGGGGCTTGGCGAGCAGTACTTC.

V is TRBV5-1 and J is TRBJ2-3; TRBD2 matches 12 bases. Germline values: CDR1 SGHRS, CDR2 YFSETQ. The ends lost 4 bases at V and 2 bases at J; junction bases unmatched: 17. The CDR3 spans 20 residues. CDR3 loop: CASSRKLAGGLPQFTDTQYF. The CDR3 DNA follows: TGCGCCAGCAGCCGAAAACTAGCGGGGGGCCTTCCCCAATTCACAGATACGCAGTATTTT. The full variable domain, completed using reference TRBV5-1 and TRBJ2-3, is KAGVTQTPRYLIKTRGQQVTLSCSPISGHRSVSWYQQTPGQGLQFLFEYFSETQRNKGNFPGRFSGRQFSNSRSEMNVSTLELGDSALYLCASSRKLAGGLPQFTDTQYFGPGTRLTVL.

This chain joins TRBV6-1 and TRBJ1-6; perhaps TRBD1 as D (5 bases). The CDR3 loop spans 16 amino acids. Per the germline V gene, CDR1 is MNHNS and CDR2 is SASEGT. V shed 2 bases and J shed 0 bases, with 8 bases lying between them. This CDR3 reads CASSEQGFSYNSPLHF. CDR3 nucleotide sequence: TGTGCCAGCAGTGAACAGGGCTTCTCCTATAATTCACCCCTCCACTTT.

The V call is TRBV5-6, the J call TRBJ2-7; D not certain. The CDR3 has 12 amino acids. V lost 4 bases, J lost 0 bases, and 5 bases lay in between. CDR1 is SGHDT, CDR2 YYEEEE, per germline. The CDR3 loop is CASSRDSYEQYF. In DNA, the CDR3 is TGTGCCAGCAGCCGCGACTCCTACGAGCAGTACTTC. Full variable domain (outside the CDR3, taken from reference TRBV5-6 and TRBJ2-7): DAGVTQSPTHLIKTRGQQVTLRCSPKSGHDTVSWYQQALGQGPQFIFQYYEEEERQRGNFPDRFSGHQFPNYSSELNVNALLLGDSALYLCASSRDSYEQYFGPGTRLTVT.

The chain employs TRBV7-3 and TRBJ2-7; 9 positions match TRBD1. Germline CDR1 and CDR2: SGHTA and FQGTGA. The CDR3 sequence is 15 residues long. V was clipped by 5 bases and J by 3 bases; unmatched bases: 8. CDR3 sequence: CASSLGGQGGYEQYF. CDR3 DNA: TGTGCCAGCAGCCTGGGGGGACAGGGCGGCTACGAGCAGTACTTC.

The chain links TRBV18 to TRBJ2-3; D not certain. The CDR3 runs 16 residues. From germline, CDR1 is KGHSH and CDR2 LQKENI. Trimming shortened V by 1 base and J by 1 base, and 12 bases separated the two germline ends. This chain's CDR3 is CASSPRIGGGTDTQYF. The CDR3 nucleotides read TGTGCCAGCTCACCACGGATCGGCGGTGGCACAGATACGCAGTATTTT.

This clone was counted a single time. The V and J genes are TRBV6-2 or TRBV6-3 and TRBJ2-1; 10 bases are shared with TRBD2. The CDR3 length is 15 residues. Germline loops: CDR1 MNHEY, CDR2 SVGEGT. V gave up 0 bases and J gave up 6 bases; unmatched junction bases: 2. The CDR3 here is CASSYSSSGSNEQFF. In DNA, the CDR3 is TGTGCCAGCAGTTACTCGTCTAGCGGGAGCAATGAGCAGTTCTTC.

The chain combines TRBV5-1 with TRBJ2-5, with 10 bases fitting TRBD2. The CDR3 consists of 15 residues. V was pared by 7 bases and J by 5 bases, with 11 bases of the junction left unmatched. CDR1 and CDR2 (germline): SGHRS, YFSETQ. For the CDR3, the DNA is TGCGCCAGCTACCAACAGGCTAGCGGGGGTGAGACCCAGTACTTC. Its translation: CASYQQASGGETQYF.

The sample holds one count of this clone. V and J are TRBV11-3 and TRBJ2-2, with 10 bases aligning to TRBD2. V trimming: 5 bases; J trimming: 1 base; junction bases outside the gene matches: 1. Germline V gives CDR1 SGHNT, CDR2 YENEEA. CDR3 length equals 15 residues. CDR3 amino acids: CASSASGGNTGELFF. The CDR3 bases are TGTGCCAGCAGCGCTAGCGGGGGGAACACCGGGGAGCTGTTTTTT.

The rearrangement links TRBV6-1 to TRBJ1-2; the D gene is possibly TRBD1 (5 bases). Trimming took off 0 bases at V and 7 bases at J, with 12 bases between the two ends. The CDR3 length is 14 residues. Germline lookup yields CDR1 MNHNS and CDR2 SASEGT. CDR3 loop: CASSEASGSRGYTF. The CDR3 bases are TGTGCCAGCAGTGAAGCGTCAGGGTCTCGTGGCTACACCTTC.

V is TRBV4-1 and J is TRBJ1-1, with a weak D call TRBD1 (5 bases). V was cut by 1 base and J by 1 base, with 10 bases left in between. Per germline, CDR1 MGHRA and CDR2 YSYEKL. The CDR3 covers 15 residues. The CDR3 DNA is TGCGCCAGCAGCCAAGTGGACGGGGGGAACACTGAAGCTTTCTTT. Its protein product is CASSQVDGGNTEAFF.

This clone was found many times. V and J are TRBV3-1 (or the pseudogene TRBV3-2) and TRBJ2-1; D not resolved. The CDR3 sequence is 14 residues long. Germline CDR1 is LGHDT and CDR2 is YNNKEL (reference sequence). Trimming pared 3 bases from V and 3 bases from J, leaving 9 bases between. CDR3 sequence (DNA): TGTGCCAGCAGCCAGGGCCAGTTCTACAATGAGCAGTTCTTC. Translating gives CASSQGQFYNEQFF.

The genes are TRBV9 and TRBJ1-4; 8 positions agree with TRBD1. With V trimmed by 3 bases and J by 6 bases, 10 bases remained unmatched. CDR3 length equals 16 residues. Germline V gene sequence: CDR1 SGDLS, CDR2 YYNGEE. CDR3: CASSGFSQGADEKLFF. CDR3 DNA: TGTGCCAGCAGCGGCTTTTCTCAGGGGGCCGATGAAAAACTGTTTTTT. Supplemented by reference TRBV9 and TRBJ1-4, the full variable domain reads DSGVTQTPKHLITATGQRVTLRCSPRSGDLSVYWYQQSLDQGLQFLIQYYNGEERAKGNILERFSAQQFPDLHSELNLSSLELGDSALYFCASSGFSQGADEKLFFGSGTQLSVL.

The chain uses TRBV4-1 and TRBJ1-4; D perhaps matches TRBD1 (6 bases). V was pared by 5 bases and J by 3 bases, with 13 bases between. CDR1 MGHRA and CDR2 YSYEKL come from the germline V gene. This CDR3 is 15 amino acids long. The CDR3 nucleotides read TGCGCCAGCAGCTTTAGGACAGACTCTAATGAAAAACTGTTTTTT. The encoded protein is CASSFRTDSNEKLFF.

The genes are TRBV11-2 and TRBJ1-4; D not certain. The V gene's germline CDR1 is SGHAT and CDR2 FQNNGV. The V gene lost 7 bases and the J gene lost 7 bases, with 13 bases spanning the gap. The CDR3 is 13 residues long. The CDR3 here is CASTPRLREKLFF. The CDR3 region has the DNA TGTGCCAGCACCCCGAGGTTGCGTGAAAAACTGTTTTTT. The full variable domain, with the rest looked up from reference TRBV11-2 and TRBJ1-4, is EAGVAQSPRYKIIEKRQSVAFWCNPISGHATLYWYQQILGQGPKLLIQFQNNGVVDDSQLPKDRFSAERLKGVDSTLKIQPAKLEDSAVYLCASTPRLREKLFFGSGTQLSVL.

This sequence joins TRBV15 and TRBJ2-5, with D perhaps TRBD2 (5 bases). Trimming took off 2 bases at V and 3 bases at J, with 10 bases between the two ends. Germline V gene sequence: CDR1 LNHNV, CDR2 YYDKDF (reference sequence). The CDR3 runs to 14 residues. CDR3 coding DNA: TGTGCCACCAGCAGACCCGGACTGGAAGAGACCCAGTACTTC. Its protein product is CATSRPGLEETQYF.

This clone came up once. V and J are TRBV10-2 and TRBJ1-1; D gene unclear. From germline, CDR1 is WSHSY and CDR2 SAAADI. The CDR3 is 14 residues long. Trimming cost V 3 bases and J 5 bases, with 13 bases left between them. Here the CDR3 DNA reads TGCGCCAGCAGTGATGGTCCGGGGAGGACTGAAGCTTTCTTT. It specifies CASSDGPGRTEAFF.

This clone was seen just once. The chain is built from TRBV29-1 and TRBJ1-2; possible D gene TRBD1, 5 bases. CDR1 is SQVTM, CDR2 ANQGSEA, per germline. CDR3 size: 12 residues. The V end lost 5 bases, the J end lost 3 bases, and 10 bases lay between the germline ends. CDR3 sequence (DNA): TGCAGCGTTAGCGGGGGGTACTATGGCTACACCTTC. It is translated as CSVSGGYYGYTF.

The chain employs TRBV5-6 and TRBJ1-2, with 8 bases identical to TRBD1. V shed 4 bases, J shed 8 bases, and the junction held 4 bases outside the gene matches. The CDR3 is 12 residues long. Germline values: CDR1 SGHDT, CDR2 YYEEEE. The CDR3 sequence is CASSATGVGYTF. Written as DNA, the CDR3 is TGTGCCAGCAGCGCGACAGGGGTCGGCTACACCTTC.

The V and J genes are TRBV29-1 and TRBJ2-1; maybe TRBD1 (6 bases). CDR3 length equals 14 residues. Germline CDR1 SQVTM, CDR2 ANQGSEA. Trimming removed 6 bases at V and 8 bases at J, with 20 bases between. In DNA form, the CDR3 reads TGCAGCGTCCGAACACAGGGATATAGCGATGAGCAGTTCTTC. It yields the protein CSVRTQGYSDEQFF.